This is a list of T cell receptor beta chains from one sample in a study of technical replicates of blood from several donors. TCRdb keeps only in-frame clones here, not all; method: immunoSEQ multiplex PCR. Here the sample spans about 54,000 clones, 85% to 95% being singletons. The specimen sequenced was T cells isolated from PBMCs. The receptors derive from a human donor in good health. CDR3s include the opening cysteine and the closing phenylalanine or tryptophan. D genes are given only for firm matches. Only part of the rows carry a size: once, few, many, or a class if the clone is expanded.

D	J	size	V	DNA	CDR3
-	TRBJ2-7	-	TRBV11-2	TGTGCCATTCCGGGGGTTTCACTCTACGAGCAGTACTTC	CAIPGVSLYEQYF
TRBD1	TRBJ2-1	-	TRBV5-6	TGTGCCAGCAGCTCATTCTGGGGACAGGGATCCTACAATGAGCAGTTCTTC	CASSSFWGQGSYNEQFF
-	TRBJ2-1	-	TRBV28	TGTGCCAGCAGCCCCGCACGGGGGAGCTACAATGAGCAGTTCTTC	CASSPARGSYNEQFF
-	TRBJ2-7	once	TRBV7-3	TGTGCCAGCAGCTCCCAGTCCGGGAGCTCCTACGAGCAGTACTTC	CASSSQSGSSYEQYF
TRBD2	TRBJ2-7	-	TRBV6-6	TGTGCCAGCAGTACAAGCGGGGCCACCTACGAGCAGTACTTC	CASSTSGATYEQYF
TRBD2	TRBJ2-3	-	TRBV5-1	TGCGCCAGCAGCCAACGGGAGGCAGATACGCAGTATTTT	CASSQREADTQYF
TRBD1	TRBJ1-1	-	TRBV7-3	TGTGCCAGCAGCTCCACAGGGGATTTAAGGAACACTGAAGCTTTCTTT	CASSSTGDLRNTEAFF
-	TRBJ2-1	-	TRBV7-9	TGTGCCAGCAGGTACGGGGATGAGCAGTTCTTC	CASRYGDEQFF
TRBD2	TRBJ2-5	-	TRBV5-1	TGCGCCAGCAGCTTTATGGGACTAGCGGGCGCCCGCCTAACAAGAGATGGAAGTTTGGAGACCCAGTACTTC	CASSFMGLAGARLTRDGSLETQYF
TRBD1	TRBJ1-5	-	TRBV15	TGTGCCACCAGCTTAGGACAGGGATGGAATCCCAATCAGCCCCAGCATTTT	CATSLGQGWNPNQPQHF
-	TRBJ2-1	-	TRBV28	TGTGCCAGCCGGAAGGGCGGGTATGAGCAGTTCTTC	CASRKGGYEQFF
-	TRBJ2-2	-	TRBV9	TGTGCCAGCAGCGTAGGGAGTTCCTCGAACACCGGGGAGCTGTTTTTT	CASSVGSSSNTGELFF
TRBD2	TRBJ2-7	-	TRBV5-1	TGCGCCAGCAGCTGGACTAGCGGGACCTACGAGCAGTACTTC	CASSWTSGTYEQYF
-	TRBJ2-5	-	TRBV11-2	TGTGCCAGCAGCCTCCCGACAGGCCAGAAAGAGACCCAGTACTTC	CASSLPTGQKETQYF
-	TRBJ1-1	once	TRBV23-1	TGCGCCAGCAGGGGTCAGGGTGAAGCTTTCTTT	CASRGQGEAFF
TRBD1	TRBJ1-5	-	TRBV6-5	TGTGCCAGCAGTTACGAACAGGGGGGACAGCCCCAGCATTTT	CASSYEQGGQPQHF
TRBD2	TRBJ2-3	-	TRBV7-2	TGTGCCAGCAGCGGTAGGGGCGGGAGACCAGATACGCAGTATTTT	CASSGRGGRPDTQYF
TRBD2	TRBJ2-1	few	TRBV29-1	TGCAGCGGGTACGGACTAGCGGGAGGGCCGGTCTACAATGAGCAGTTCTTC	CSGYGLAGGPVYNEQFF
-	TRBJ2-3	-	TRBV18	TGTGCCAGCTCACCACCGAGCCAGGGGAAAGATACGCAGTATTTT	CASSPPSQGKDTQYF
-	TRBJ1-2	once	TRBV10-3	TGTGCCATCACTACAACAGATAACTATGGCTACACCTTC	CAITTTDNYGYTF
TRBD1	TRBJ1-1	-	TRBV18	TGTGCCAGCTCACCTCTGACAGGGATCACTGAAGCTTTCTTT	CASSPLTGITEAFF
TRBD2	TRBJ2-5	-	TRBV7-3	TGTGCCAGCAGCGAACAAGGGCCTAGCGGGGATGGAACGCAAGAGACCCAGTACTTC	CASSEQGPSGDGTQETQYF
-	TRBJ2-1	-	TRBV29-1	TGCAGCGCCGGGACTCCGCTGCGCCAAGACCCTCAGTTCTTC	CSAGTPLRQDPQFF
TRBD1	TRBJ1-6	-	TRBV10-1	TGCGCCAGCGCTACAGGGGGGAATTCACCCCTCCACTTT	CASATGGNSPLHF
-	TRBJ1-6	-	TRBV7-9	TGTGCCAGCAGAGATGGACAGTATAATTCACCCCTCCACTTT	CASRDGQYNSPLHF
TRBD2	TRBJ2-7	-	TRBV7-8	TGTGCCAGCAGCGGACGGACTAGCGGATACTACGAGCAGTACTTC	CASSGRTSGYYEQYF
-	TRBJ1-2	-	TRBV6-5	TGTGCCAGCAGTTACGAGTCGAACTATGGCTACACCTTC	CASSYESNYGYTF
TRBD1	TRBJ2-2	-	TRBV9	TGTGCCAGCAGCGACCGGGACAGCCTAATCGGGGAGCTGTTTTTT	CASSDRDSLIGELFF
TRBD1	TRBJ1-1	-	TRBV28	TGTGCCAGCAGTATTCGGGACAGGTTGACGGGGTTGAACACTGAAGCTTTCTTT	CASSIRDRLTGLNTEAFF
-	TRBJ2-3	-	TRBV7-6	TGTGCCAGCAGCGCTTTCGGGGGAGATACGCAGTATTTT	CASSAFGGDTQYF
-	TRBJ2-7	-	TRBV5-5	TGTGCCAGCAGCCCCGCCGGAGGACGTCAGTACGAGCAGTACTTC	CASSPAGGRQYEQYF
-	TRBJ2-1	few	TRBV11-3	TGTGCCAGCAGCCTTAGTGGGGGGAGCTCCTACAATGAGCAGTTCTTC	CASSLSGGSSYNEQFF
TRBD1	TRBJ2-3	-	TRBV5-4	TGTGCCAGCAGTCACTGGACAGGTTTGCCAGATACGCAGTATTTT	CASSHWTGLPDTQYF
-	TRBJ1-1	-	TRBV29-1	TGCAGCGTAGGACAGAAGCGCACTGAAGCTTTCTTT	CSVGQKRTEAFF
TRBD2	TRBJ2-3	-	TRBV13	TGTGCCAGCAGCCCGGGACTAGCGGAGAGCACAGATACGCAGTATTTT	CASSPGLAESTDTQYF
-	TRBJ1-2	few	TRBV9	TGTGCCAGCAGCTCTCGACCGAATACAGGGAGCGGCTACACCTTC	CASSSRPNTGSGYTF
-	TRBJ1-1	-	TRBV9	TGTGCCAGCAGCGTAGGCCCAAGCTTGAACACTGAAGCTTTCTTT	CASSVGPSLNTEAFF
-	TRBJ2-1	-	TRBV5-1	TGCGCCAGCAGCTTGGTTCCCACAGGGTACAATGAGCAGTTCTTC	CASSLVPTGYNEQFF
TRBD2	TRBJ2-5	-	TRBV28	TGTGCCAGCAGTTTAGATATAGCGGGAGGGCGGGAGACCCAGTACTTC	CASSLDIAGGRETQYF
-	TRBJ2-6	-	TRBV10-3	TGTGCCATCAGTTCAGGGGGGCACTCTGGGGCCAACGTCCTGACTTTC	CAISSGGHSGANVLTF
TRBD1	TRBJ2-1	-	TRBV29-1	TGCAGCGCCTTGGGACAGGGGTCCTACAATGAGCAGTTCTTC	CSALGQGSYNEQFF